The clone carrying this TCR beta chain was found once. The assay was immunoSEQ multiplex PCR, and TCRdb's table has in-frame clones only and misses some. The sample includes 50,000 to 70,000 clones, 91% seen only once; the top ten take 2.2%. These data originate in a study of T cell changes during pregnancy in multiple sclerosis. The CDR3 spans 17 residues. With 4 bases clipped from V and 5 bases from J, the junction kept 14 bases outside the gene matches. Germline V gene sequence: CDR1 GTSNPN, CDR2 SVGIG (reference sequence). The origin of this receptor is a female donor in good health, enrolled as a control in a pregnancy study. The V and J genes are TRBV30 and TRBJ2-2; the match to TRBD1 covers 9 bases. Sequences were derived from peripheral blood, sampled in the third trimester of pregnancy. This chain's CDR3 is CAWMSRDRDWGTGELFF. The CDR3 coding sequence is TGTGCCTGGATGTCCCGGGACAGGGATTGGGGGACCGGGGAGCTGTTTTTT.